This T cell receptor (beta chain) was found in a study of OX40 agonist ivuxolimab in advanced cancers. For context, the study as a whole: Ivuxolimab, which targeted the costimulatory receptor OX40 (CD134), was an agonistic, fully human IgG2 monoclonal antibody. Intravenous ivuxolimab was administered to patients every 2 weeks at six dose levels: 0.01, 0.1, 0.3, 1.5, 3 and 10 mg/kg. Of the approximately 50 dose-escalation patients, hepatocellular carcinoma was present in 19, melanoma in some 15, renal cell carcinoma in 9 and head and neck cancer in 9. In the dose-escalation cohort, 82.7% of patients were male, and the mean age was roughly 60 years, with a range of roughly 20 to 80. Patients were allowed to have had prior anti-PD-1, anti-PD-L1 or anti-CTLA-4 therapy, and 30% to 40% of the dose-escalation patients had previously received checkpoint inhibitors. Partial responses occurred in three dose-escalation patients, of whom one had hepatocellular carcinoma and two had cutaneous melanoma. Peripheral TCRbeta sequencing was intended to test whether TCR sequence diversity was altered and clonal T-cell expansion was caused by ivuxolimab. The monotherapy dose-escalation portion (N ≈ 52 patients) of the phase I ivuxolimab trial is reported in the paper.

Patients with autoimmune disease history or receiving systemic immunosuppression were excluded from the trial. Peripheral blood for TCR sequencing was collected from all dose cohorts at baseline, on cycle 4 day 1, and on cycle 7 day 1. Samples came from an open-label, multicenter, first-in-human phase I dose-escalation trial of ivuxolimab. Adults with locally advanced or metastatic head and neck squamous cell, hepatocellular, melanoma or renal cell carcinoma were enrolled in the trial. Before TCR sequencing, CD4+ and CD8+ T cells were separately sorted from peripheral blood. Genomic DNA was extracted from sorted cells for sequencing of the TCRbeta CDR3 region. The immunoSEQ Assay was used to sequence the TCRbeta CDR3 regions. This is the immuneACCESS table as TCRdb keeps it, with only in-frame sequences that have V and J called. A part of the clones is gone; compared with another copy, unresolved V genes explain less than half, and the rest is unexplained. In all, the sample holds under 100,000 clones, and approximately 84% of those were seen once. The biggest ten clones account for 0.51% of the sample.

The full study reports these points: Low levels of normalized T-cell clonal expansion were also shown by some nonresponding patients. After ivuxolimab, more expanded clones were found on average in CD8+ T cells than in CD4+ T cells. At doses from 0.1 to 3.0 mg/kg, clonal expansion was seen in both CD4+ and CD8+ blood T cells between baseline and week 6. In the 0.1-3.0 mg/kg groups, partial responders had among the lowest normalized peripheral clonal expansion, particularly in CD8+ T cells. The antigen specificity of the clonally expanded peripheral T cells was not determined.

Remarks on this clone: Its antigen has not been determined. It has no much larger one-base neighbor in the sample; base qualities were not kept.

The clonotype was recovered from an adult with an advanced solid tumor such as melanoma, head and neck, liver or kidney cancer. Sequenced here: CD4+ or CD8+ T cells sorted from blood, sampled in a trial of the OX40 agonist ivuxolimab.

CDR3 protein: CASSFGQGKGNTIYF. The DNA is as follows: TGTGCCAGCAGCTTCGGACAGGGAAAAGGAAACACCATATATTTT. The receptor chain draws on TRBV7-2 and TRBJ1-3; TRBD1 lines up with 8 middle nucleotides. Germline trimming amounts to 3 bases on V and 4 bases on J, with 5 as the count of junction bases outside the gene matches. From the cysteine up to the phenylalanine, the CDR3 has a length of 15 residues. Only the CDR3 DNA stays, 45 bases, in frame from base 1. According to the germline V gene, CDR1 reads SGHTA and CDR2 reads FQGNSA.